The clone carrying this T cell receptor (beta chain) has only a few counts. Antigen specificity is unknown. The isolated RNA, all of it, was reverse transcribed, so expressed TCRB transcripts were what got sequenced. Assay: immunoSEQ multiplex PCR; the TCRdb copy retains only in-frame clones and omits some. The repertoire consists of fewer than 650,000 clones, with around 15% occurring once and the leading ten covering about 0.087%. This sample was taken from a study of beta chain features in type 1 diabetes. Study-level information: The patient and healthy donor groups were comparable for age, gender and cell yields. Across every sample, about 110 million sorted cells were examined in total. Study results and caveats: Over-representation of high TCR-expressing cells was a possible consequence of cDNA sequencing.

Sorting that relied on CD45RO/CCR7/CD25/CD127/CD95/CD27 yielded CD4+ naive, central memory, regulatory and stem cell-like memory cells. This sequence was found in a man younger than 35 in good health. Sequenced input: naive CD4+ T cells from blood.

CDR3 in amino acids: CASSLGTGNTEAFF. In DNA form, the CDR3 reads TGTGCCAGCAGCTTAGGGACAGGGAACACTGAAGCTTTCTTT. The chain joins TRBV9 to TRBJ1-1; TRBD1 matches 8 bases. The CDR3 totals 14 residues. The V gene end was trimmed by 4 bases and the J gene end by 1 base; junction bases not matched to a gene: 3. CDR1 is SGDLS, CDR2 YYNGEE, per germline.